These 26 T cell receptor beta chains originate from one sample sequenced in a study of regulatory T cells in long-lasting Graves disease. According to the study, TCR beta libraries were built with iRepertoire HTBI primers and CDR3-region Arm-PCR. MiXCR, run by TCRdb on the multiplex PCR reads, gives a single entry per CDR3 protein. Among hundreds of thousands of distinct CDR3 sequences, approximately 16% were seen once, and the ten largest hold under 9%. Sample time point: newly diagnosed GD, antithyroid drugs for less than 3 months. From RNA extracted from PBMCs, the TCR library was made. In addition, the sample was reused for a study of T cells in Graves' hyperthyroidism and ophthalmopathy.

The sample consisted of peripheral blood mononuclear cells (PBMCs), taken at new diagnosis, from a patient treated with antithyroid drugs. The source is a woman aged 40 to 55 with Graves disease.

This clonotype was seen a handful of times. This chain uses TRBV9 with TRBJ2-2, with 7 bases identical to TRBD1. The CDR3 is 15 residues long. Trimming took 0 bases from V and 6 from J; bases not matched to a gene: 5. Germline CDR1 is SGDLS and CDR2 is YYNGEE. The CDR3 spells CASSVGGGDAGELFF. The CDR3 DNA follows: TGTGCCAGCAGCGTAGGAGGGGGCGATGCCGGGGAGCTGTTTTTT.

The CDR3 is CASSGGPGREEQPQHF. CDR3 nucleotides: TGTGCCAGCAGTGGGGGCCCGGGCCGGGAGGAGCAGCCCCAGCATTTT. The genes are TRBV2 and TRBJ1-5; D might be TRBD1 (5 bases). CDR1 is SNHLY, CDR2 FYNNEI, per germline. There are 16 residues in the CDR3. V lost 4 bases, J lost 7 bases, and 20 bases lay in between.

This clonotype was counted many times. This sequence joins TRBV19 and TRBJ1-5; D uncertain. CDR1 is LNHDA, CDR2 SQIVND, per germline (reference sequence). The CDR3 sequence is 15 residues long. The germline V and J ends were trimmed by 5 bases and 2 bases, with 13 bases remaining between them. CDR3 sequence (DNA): TGTGCCAGTAGTCATGGGATCGGGGGCAATCAGCCCCAGCATTTT. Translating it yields CASSHGIGGNQPQHF.

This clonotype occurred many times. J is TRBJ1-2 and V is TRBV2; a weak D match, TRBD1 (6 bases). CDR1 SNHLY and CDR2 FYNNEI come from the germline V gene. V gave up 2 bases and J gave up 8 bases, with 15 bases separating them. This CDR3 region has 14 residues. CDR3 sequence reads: CASSERGAVTGYTF. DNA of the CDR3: TGTGCCAGCAGTGAAAGGGGGGCGGTTACCGGCTACACCTTC.

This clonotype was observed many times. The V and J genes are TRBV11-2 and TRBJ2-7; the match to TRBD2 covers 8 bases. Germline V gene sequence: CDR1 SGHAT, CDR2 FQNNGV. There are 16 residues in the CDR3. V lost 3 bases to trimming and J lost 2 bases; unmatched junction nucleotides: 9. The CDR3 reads CASSFLGLADAYEQYF. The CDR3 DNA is TGTGCCAGCAGCTTCCTTGGACTAGCTGATGCCTACGAGCAGTACTTC.

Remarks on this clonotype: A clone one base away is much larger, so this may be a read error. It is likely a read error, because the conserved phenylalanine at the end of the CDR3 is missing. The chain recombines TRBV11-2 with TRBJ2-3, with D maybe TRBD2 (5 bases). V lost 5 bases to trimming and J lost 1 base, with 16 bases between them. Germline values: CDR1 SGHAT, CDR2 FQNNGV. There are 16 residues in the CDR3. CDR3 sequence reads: CASSPDPFGGTDTQYV. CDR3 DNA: TGTGCCAGCAGCCCGGACCCCTTCGGGGGCACAGATACGCAGTATGTT.

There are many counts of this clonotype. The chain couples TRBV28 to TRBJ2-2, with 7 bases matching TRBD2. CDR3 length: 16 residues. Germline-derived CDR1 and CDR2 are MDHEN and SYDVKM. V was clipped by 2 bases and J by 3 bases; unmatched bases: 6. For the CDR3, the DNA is TGTGCCAGCAGTTTAGTGGGGGGGTTCGACACCGGGGAGCTGTTTTTT. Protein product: CASSLVGGFDTGELFF.

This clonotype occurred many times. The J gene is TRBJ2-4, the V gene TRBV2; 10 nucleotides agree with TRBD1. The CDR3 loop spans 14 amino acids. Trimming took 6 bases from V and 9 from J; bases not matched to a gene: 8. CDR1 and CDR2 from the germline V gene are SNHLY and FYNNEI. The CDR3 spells CASRPGTGDLIQYF. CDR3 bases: TGTGCCAGCAGACCCGGGACAGGGGATCTCATTCAGTACTTC.

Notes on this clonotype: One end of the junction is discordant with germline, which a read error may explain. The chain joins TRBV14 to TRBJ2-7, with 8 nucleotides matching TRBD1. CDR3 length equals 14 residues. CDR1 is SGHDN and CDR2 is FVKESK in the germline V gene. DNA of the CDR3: TGTGCCTGCAGCACGGGACAGGCCGCCTACGAGCAGTACTTC. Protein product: CACSTGQAAYEQYF. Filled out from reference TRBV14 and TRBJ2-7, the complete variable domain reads EAGVTQFPSHSVIEKGQTVTLRCDPISGHDNLYWYRRVMGKEIKFLLHFVKESKQDESGMPNNRFLAERTGGTYSTLKVQPAELEDSGVYFCACSTGQAAYEQYFGPGTRLTVT.

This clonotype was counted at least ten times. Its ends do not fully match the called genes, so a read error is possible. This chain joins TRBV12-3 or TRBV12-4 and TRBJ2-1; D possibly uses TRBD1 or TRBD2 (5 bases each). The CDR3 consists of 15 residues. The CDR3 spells CASSLGPGSYNEQFF. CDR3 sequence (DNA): TGCGCCAGCAGCTTGGGACCGGGGTCCTACAATGAGCAGTTCTTC.

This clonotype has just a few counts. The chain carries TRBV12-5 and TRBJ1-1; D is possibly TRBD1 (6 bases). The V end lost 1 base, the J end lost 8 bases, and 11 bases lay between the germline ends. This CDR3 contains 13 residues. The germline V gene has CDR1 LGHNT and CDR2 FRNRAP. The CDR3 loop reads CASGLAFGTEAFF. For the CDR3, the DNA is TGTGCTAGTGGTTTGGCCTTCGGGACAGAAGCTTTCTTT. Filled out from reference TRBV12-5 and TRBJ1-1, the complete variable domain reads DARVTQTPRHKVTEMGQEVTMRCQPILGHNTVFWYRQTMMQGLELLAYFRNRAPLDDSGMPKDRFSAEMPDATLATLKIQPSEPRDSAVYFCASGLAFGTEAFFGQGTRLTVV.

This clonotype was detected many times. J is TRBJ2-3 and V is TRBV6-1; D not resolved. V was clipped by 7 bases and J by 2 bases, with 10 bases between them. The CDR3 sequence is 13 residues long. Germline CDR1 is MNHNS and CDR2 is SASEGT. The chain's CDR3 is CASKPVFTDTQYF. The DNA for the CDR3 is TGTGCCAGCAAGCCCGTGTTCACAGATACGCAGTATTTT.

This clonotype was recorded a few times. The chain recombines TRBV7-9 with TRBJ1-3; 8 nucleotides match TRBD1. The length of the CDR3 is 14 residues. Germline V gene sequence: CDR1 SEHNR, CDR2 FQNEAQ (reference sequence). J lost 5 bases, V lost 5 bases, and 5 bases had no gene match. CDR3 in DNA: TGTGCCAGCAGCCCCGGACAGGGAAGAAACACCATATATTTT. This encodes CASSPGQGRNTIYF.

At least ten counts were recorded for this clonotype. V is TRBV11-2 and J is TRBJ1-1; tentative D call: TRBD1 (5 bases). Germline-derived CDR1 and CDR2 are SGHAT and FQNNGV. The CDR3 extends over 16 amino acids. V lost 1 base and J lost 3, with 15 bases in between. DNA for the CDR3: TGTGCCAGCAGCTTAGCAGGGTACCTTTTAGACACTGAAGCTTTCTTT. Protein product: CASSLAGYLLDTEAFF.

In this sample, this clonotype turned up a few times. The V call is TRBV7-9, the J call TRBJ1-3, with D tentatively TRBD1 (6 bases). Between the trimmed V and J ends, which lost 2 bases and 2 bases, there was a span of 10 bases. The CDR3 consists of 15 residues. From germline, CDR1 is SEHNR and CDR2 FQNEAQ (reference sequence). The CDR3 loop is CASSLQGSTGNTIYF. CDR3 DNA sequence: TGTGCCAGCAGCTTACAGGGGTCCACTGGAAACACCATATATTTT.

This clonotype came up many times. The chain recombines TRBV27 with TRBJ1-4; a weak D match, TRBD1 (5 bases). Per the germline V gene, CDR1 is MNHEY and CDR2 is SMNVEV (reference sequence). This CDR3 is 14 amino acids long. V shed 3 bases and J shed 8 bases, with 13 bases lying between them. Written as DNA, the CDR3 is TGTGCCAGCAGTTTCAGGGAGAGGGAAGAAAAACTGTTTTTT. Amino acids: CASSFREREEKLFF.

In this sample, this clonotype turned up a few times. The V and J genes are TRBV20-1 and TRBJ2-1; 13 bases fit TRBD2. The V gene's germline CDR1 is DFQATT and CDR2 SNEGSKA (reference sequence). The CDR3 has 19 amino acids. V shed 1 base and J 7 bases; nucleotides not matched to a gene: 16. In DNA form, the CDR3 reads TGCAGTGCTAGAGGAAGGGGACTAGCGGGAACCTACGGTTGGAATGAGCAGTTCTTC. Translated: CSARGRGLAGTYGWNEQFF.

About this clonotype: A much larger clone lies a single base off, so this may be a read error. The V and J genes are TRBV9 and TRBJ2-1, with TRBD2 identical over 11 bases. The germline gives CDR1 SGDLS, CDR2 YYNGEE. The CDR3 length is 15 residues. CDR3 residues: CASSVEGLADNEQCF. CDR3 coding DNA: TGTGCCAGCAGCGTAGAGGGACTAGCGGACAATGAGCAGTGCTTC.

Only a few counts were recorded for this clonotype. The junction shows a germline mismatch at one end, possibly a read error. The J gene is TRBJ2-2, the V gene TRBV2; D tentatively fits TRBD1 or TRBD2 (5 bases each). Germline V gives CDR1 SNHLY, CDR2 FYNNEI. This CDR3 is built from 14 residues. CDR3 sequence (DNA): TGTGCCAGCAGACAGGAAGCGAACACCGGGGAGCCGTTTTTT. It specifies CASRQEANTGEPFF.

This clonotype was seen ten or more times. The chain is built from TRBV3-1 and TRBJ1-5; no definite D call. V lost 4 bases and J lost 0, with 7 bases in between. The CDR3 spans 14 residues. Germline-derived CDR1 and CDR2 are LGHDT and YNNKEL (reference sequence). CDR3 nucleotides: TGTGCCAGCAGCCTTCAAGATAGCAATCAGCCCCAGCATTTT. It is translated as CASSLQDSNQPQHF.

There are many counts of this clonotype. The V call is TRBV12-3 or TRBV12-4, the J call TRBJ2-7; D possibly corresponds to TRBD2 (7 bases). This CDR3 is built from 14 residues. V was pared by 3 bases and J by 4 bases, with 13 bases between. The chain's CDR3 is CASSFGGGRYEQYF. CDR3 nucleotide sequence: TGTGCCAGCAGTTTTGGGGGGGGCAGGTACGAGCAGTACTTC.

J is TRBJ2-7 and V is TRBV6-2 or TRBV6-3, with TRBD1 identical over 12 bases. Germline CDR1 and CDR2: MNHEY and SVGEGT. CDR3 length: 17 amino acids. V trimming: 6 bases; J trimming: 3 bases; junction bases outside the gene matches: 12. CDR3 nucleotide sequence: TGTGCCAGCAGGACCGGGACAGGGGGCCAAGAGAGCTACGAGCAGTACTTC. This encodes CASRTGTGGQESYEQYF.

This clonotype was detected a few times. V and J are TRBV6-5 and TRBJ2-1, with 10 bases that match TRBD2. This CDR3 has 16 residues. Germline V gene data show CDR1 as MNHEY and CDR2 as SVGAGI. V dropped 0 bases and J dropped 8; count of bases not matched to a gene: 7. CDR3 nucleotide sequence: TGTGCCAGCAGTTACTCGAGCGGGAGGGCCGGGGATGAGCAGTTCTTC. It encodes CASSYSSGRAGDEQFF.

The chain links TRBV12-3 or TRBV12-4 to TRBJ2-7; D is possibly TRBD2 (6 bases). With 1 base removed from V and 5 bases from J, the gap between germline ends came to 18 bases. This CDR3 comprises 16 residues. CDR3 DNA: TGTGCCAGCAGTTTAGTTGTGGGGGGAGTGGGGGACGAGCAGTACTTC. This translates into CASSLVVGGVGDEQYF.

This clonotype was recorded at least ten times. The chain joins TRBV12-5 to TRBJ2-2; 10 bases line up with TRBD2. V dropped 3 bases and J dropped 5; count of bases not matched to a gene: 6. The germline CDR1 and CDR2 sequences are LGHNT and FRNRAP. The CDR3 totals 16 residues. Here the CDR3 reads CASGFVAGGGTGELFF. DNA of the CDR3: TGTGCTAGTGGTTTCGTAGCGGGAGGTGGGACCGGGGAGCTGTTTTTT.

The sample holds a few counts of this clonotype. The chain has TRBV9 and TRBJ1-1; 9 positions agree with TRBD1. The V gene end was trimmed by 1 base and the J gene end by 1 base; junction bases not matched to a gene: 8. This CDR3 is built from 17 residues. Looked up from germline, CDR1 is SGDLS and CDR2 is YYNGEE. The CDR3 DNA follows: TGTGCCAGCAGCGTAACCGACAGGGGGTACGGGAACACTGAAGCTTTCTTT. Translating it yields CASSVTDRGYGNTEAFF.